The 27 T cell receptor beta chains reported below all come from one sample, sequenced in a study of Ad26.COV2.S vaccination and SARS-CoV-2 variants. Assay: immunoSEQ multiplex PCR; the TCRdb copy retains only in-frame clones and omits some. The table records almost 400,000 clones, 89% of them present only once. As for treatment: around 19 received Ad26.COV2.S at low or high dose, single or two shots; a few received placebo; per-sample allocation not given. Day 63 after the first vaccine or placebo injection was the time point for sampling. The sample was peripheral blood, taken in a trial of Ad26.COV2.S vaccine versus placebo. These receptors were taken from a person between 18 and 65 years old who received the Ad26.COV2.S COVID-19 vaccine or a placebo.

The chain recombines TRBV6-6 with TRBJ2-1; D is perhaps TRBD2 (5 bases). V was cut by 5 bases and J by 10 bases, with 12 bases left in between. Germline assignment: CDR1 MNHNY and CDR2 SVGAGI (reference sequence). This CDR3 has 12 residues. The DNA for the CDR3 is TGTGCCAGCAGTACTAGGATTTGGGAGCAGTTCTTC. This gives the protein CASSTRIWEQFF.

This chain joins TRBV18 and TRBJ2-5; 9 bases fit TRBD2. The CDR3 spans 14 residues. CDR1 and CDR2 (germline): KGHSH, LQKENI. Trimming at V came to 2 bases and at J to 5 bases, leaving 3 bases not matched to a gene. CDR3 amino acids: CASSPAGGRETQYF. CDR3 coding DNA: TGTGCCAGCTCACCAGCGGGAGGGCGCGAGACCCAGTACTTC.

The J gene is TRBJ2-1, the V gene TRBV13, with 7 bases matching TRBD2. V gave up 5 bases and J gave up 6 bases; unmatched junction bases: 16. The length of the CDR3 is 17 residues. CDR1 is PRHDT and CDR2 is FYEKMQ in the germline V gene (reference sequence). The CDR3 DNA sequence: TGTGCCAGCAGCCGCGTCTCTGGGACTAATACCATCAATGAGCAGTTCTTC. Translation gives CASSRVSGTNTINEQFF.

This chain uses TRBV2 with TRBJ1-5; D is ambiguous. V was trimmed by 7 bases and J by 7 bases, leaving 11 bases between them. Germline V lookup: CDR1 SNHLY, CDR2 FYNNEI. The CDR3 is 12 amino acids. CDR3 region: CASTTDQQPQHF. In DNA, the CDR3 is TGTGCCAGCACCACGGACCAACAGCCCCAGCATTTT.

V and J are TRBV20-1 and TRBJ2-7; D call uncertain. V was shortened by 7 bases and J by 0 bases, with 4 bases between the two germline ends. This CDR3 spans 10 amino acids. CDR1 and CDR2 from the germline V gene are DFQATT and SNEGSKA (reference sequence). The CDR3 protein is CSGGSYEQYF. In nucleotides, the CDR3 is TGCAGTGGAGGCTCCTACGAGCAGTACTTC.

The CDR3 nucleotides are TGTGCCAGCAGACCTGGGACAGGGGGTGGCTACACCTTC. It translates to CASRPGTGGGYTF. The chain joins TRBV7-6 to TRBJ1-2, with 11 nucleotides matching TRBD1. Trimming cost V 6 bases and J 7 bases; bases outside gene matches: 4. The CDR3 extends over 13 amino acids. Germline CDR1 SGHVS, CDR2 FNYEAQ.

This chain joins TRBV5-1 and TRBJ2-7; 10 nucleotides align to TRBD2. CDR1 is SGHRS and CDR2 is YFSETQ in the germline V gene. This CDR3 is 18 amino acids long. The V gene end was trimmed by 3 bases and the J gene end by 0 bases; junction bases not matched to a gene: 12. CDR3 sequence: CASSSGLAVQTHSYEQYF. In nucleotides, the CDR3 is TGCGCCAGCAGCTCCGGACTAGCGGTCCAAACCCACTCCTACGAGCAGTACTTC. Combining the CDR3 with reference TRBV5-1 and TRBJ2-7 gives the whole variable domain KAGVTQTPRYLIKTRGQQVTLSCSPISGHRSVSWYQQTPGQGLQFLFEYFSETQRNKGNFPGRFSGRQFSNSRSEMNVSTLELGDSALYLCASSSGLAVQTHSYEQYFGPGTRLTVT.

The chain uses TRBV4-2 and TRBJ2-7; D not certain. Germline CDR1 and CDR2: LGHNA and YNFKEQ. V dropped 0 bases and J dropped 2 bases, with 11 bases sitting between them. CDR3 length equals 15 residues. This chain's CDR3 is CASSQEGRPTYEQYF. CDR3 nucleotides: TGTGCCAGCAGCCAAGAAGGCAGGCCAACCTACGAGCAGTACTTC.

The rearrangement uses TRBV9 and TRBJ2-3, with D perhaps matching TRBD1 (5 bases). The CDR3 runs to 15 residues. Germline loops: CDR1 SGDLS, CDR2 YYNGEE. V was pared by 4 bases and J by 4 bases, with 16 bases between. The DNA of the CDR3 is TGTGCCAGCAGCCCCCGGGTCCTAGGGGCAGATACGCAGTATTTT. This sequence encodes CASSPRVLGADTQYF.

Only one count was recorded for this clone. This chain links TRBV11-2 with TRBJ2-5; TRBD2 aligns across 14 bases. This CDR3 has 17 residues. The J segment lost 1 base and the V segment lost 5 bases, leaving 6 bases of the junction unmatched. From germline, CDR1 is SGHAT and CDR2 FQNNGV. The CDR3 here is CASSLRLAGGSQETQYF. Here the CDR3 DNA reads TGTGCCAGCAGCCTGAGACTAGCGGGAGGGAGCCAAGAGACCCAGTACTTC.

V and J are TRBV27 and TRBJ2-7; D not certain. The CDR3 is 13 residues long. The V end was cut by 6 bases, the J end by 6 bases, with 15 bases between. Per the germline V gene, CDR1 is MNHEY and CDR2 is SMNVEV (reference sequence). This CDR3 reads CASRDATSGEQYF. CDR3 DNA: TGTGCCAGCAGAGACGCCACCTCGGGCGAGCAGTACTTC.

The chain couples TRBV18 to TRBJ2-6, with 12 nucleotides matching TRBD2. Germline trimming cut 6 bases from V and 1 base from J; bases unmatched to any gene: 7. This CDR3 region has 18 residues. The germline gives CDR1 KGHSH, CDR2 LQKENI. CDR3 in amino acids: CASSPLTSGRSGANVLTF. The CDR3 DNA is TGTGCCAGCTCTCCCCTAACTAGCGGGAGGTCTGGGGCCAACGTCCTGACTTTC.

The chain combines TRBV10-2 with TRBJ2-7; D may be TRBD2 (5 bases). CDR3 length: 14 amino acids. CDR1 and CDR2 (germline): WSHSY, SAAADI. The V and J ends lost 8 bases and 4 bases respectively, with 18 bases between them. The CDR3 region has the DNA TGCGCCAGCCTTGGACTGGCCCAAGGGTACGAGCAGTACTTC. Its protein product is CASLGLAQGYEQYF.

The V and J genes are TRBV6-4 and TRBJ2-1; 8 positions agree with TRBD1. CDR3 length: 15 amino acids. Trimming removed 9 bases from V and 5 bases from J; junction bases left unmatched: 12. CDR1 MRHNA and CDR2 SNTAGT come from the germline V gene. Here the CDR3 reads CASVDSGQDDNEQFF. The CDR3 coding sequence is TGTGCCAGTGTCGATTCGGGACAGGACGACAATGAGCAGTTCTTC.

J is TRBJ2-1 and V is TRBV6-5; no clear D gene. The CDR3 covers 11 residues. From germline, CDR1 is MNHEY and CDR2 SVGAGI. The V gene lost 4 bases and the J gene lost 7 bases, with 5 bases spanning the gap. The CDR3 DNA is TGTGCCAGCAGTTGGGGAAATGAGCAGTTCTTC. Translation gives CASSWGNEQFF.

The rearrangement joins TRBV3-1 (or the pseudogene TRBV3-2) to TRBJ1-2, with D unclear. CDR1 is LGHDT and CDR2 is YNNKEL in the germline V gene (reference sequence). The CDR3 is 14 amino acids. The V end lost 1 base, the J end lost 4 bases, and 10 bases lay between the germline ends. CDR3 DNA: TGTGCCAGCAGCCAAGTTGGAGGAGGCTATGGCTACACCTTC. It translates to CASSQVGGGYGYTF.

The CDR3 coding sequence is TGTGCCAGCAGCGTCAGGACAACCTACGAGCAGTACTTC. Its translation is CASSVRTTYEQYF. V gene TRBV6-5 combines with J gene TRBJ2-7; D is possibly TRBD1 (5 bases). The CDR3 totals 13 residues. Trimming removed 6 bases at V and 2 bases at J, with 11 bases between. Per germline, CDR1 MNHEY and CDR2 SVGAGI.

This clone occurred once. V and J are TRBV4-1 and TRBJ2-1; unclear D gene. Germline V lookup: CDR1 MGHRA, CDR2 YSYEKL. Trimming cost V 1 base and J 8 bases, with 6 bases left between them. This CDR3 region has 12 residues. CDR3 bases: TGCGCCAGCAGCCAAGTCGGTGATGAGCAGTTCTTC. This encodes CASSQVGDEQFF.

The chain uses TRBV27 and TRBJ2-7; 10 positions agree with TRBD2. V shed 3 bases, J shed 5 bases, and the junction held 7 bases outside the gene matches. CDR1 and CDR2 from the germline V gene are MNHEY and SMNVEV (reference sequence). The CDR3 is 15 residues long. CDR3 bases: TGTGCCAGCAGTTTGCCGGCTAGCGGGGGCCACGAGCAGTACTTC. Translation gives CASSLPASGGHEQYF.

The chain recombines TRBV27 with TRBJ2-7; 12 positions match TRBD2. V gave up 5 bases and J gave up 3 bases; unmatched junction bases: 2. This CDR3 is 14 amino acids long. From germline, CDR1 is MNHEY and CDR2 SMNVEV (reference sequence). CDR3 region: CASSLTSGSYEQYF. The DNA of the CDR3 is TGTGCCAGCAGTCTGACTAGCGGGAGCTACGAGCAGTACTTC.

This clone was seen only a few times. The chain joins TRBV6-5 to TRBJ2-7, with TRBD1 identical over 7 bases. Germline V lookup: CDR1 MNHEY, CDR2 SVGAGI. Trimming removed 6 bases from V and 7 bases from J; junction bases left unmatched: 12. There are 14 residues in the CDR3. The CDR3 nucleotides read TGTGCCAGCAGCTACGGGACAGAGGCCCAGGAGCAGTACTTC. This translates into CASSYGTEAQEQYF.

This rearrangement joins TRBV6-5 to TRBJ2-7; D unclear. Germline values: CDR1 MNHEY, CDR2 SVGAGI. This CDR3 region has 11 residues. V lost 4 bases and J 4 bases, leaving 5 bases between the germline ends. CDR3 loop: CASSFAYEQYF. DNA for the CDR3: TGTGCCAGCAGTTTTGCGTACGAGCAGTACTTC.

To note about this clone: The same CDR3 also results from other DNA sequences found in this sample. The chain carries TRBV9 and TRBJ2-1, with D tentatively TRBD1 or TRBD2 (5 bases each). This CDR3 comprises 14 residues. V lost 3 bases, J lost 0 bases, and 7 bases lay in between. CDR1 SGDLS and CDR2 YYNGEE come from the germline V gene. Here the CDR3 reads CASSAGSSYNEQFF. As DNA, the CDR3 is TGTGCCAGCAGCGCAGGGAGCTCCTACAATGAGCAGTTCTTC.

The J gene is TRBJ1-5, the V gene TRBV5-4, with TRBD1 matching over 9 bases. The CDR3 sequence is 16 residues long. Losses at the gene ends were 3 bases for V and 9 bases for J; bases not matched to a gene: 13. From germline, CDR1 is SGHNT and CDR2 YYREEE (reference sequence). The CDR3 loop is CASSSQDRGKERPQHF. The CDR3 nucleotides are TGTGCCAGCAGCTCCCAGGACAGGGGCAAGGAACGGCCCCAGCATTTT. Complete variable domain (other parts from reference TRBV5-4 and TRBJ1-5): ETGVTQSPTHLIKTRGQQVTLRCSSQSGHNTVSWYQQALGQGPQFIFQYYREEENGRGNFPPRFSGLQFPNYSSELNVNALELDDSALYLCASSSQDRGKERPQHFGDGTRLSIL.

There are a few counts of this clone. CDR3 in DNA: TGCGCCAGCAGCCAAACGGCAGGGGATCAGCCCCAGCATTTT. Translated, it gives CASSQTAGDQPQHF. This chain uses TRBV4-3 with TRBJ1-5; D may be TRBD1 (6 bases). Trimming removed 2 bases from V and 5 bases from J, with 10 bases in between. CDR3 length equals 14 residues. Germline V gene data show CDR1 as LGHNA and CDR2 as YSLEER.

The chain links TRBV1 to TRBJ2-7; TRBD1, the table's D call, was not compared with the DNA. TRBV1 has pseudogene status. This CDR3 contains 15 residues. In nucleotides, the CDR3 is TGCACCAGCAGCCAAGACGAGGACAGGGTGTACGAGCAGTACTTC. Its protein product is CTSSQDEDRVYEQYF.

The CDR3 loop reads CSVEVGMNTEAFF. The CDR3 DNA sequence: TGCAGCGTTGAAGTGGGTATGAACACTGAAGCTTTCTTT. V and J are TRBV29-1 and TRBJ1-1; unclear D gene. The CDR3 is made up of 13 amino acids. Germline CDR1 is SQVTM and CDR2 is ANQGSEA. Between the trimmed V and J ends, which lost 1 base and 0 bases, there was a span of 6 bases.